This T cell receptor beta chain was sequenced for a study of blood T cell repertoires in COVID-19. As for the study in general: Researchers got acute and convalescent COVID-19 samples from the United States, Italy and Spain. In each case, the material was cDNA or gDNA derived from T cells, B-cell-depleted T cells, or PBMCs.

The CDR3 has 14 residues. Germline V gives CDR1 SGHRS, CDR2 YFSETQ. V lost 0 bases to trimming and J lost 0 bases, with 4 bases between them. In the source study's methods: Estimation of nucleated cell counts was performed using reference gene primer amplification. Here immunoSEQ multiplex PCR was the method, and the copy in TCRdb shows in-frame clones only, minus some. V, J and clone size reflect that table, while D and trimming were determined from the DNA. Here the sample spans 25,000 to 40,000 clones, 87% being singletons. Sequencing was performed on peripheral blood. This clonotype was sampled from a man in his fifties or sixties with active COVID-19. The gene calls are TRBV5-1 and TRBJ1-3; D uncertain. CDR3 residues: CASSLDSSGNTIYF. CDR3 nucleotides: TGCGCCAGCAGCTTGGACAGCTCTGGAAACACCATATATTTT. Using reference TRBV5-1 and TRBJ1-3 for the parts outside the CDR3, the full variable domain is KAGVTQTPRYLIKTRGQQVTLSCSPISGHRSVSWYQQTPGQGLQFLFEYFSETQRNKGNFPGRFSGRQFSNSRSEMNVSTLELGDSALYLCASSLDSSGNTIYFGEGSWLTVV.